This T cell receptor beta chain appears in the sequencing data of a study of blood T cell repertoires in COVID-19. Study at large: Samples of COVID-19 (acute and convalescent) were obtained from the United States, Italy and Spain.

The method was immunoSEQ multiplex PCR; TCRdb's version includes in-frame clones alone and lacks a portion of them. The data show about 270,000 clones, about four fifths seen once. The sequence was collected from a woman in her 50s who had recovered from COVID-19. The sequenced material came from peripheral blood.

The CDR3, as DNA: TGTGCCAGCAGTTACCCGCCCGACAGCTCCTACGAGCAGTACTTC. Translating it yields CASSYPPDSSYEQYF. The chain links TRBV6-2 or TRBV6-3 to TRBJ2-7, with TRBD1 as a possible D gene (5 bases). With 2 bases removed from V and 0 bases from J, the gap between germline ends came to 11 bases. This CDR3 comprises 15 residues. CDR1 is MNHEY, CDR2 SVGEGT, per germline.